What follows are 29 T cell receptor beta chains derived from one specimen sequenced in a study of beta chain features in type 1 diabetes. Findings of the study overall: The study found moderately but significantly shorter TCRB CDR3s in all four CD4+ subsets of Type 1 diabetes patients.

Their cognate antigens are unknown. The whole isolated RNA underwent reverse transcription, so sequencing captured expressed TCRB transcripts. Measured with immunoSEQ multiplex PCR; TCRdb has only the in-frame clones, and not every one. The table has about 150,000 clones, around 8% seen once. Sequenced material: central memory CD4+ T cells from blood. These receptors originate from a woman in her 40s with type 1 diabetes.

This chain connects TRBV7-3 to TRBJ1-6, with TRBD1 matching 8 bases. Germline CDR1 SGHTA, CDR2 FQGTGA. The junction had 2 bases not matched to a gene; V was cut back by 3 bases and J by 7 bases. The CDR3 extends over 14 amino acids. The CDR3 bases are TGTGCCAGCAGCTTTTCAGGGGGCAATTCACCCCTCCACTTT. This encodes CASSFSGGNSPLHF.

The J gene is TRBJ2-1, the V gene TRBV11-1; 11 nucleotides line up with TRBD2. The V gene's germline CDR1 is SGHAT and CDR2 FQDESV (reference sequence). CDR3 length: 15 amino acids. Unmatched junction bases numbered 4, after V lost 4 bases and J lost 5 bases. CDR3 residues: CASSSLAGGDNEQFF. In DNA, the CDR3 is TGTGCCAGCAGCTCGTTAGCGGGGGGGGACAATGAGCAGTTCTTC.

This clone was seen a few times. This chain joins TRBV29-1 and TRBJ2-3; D may be TRBD1 (5 bases). Germline V gene lookup returns CDR1 SQVTM and CDR2 ANQGSEA. The CDR3 has 14 residues. V lost 7 bases and J lost 0, with 14 bases in between. The CDR3 loop is CSGRQGVSTDTQYF. The CDR3 DNA reads TGCAGCGGACGACAAGGGGTTAGCACAGATACGCAGTATTTT.

The rearrangement uses TRBV27 and TRBJ2-4; no definite D call. Trimming removed 4 bases from V and 7 bases from J, with 14 bases in between. Germline assignment: CDR1 MNHEY and CDR2 SMNVEV (reference sequence). This CDR3 is 14 amino acids long. CDR3 in DNA: TGTGCCAGCAGTTCAGGATCAACAGTGAACATTCAGTACTTC. It yields the protein CASSSGSTVNIQYF.

The chain has TRBV14 and TRBJ2-3; D may be TRBD1 (5 bases). The CDR3 consists of 15 residues. Germline V gene data show CDR1 as SGHDN and CDR2 as FVKESK. V shed 1 base and J shed 2 bases, with 10 bases lying between them. CDR3 residues: CASSQADRLTDTQYF. The CDR3 coding sequence is TGTGCCAGCAGCCAAGCAGACAGACTCACAGATACGCAGTATTTT. The full variable domain, in which reference TRBV14 and TRBJ2-3 provide the parts outside the CDR3, is EAGVTQFPSHSVIEKGQTVTLRCDPISGHDNLYWYRRVMGKEIKFLLHFVKESKQDESGMPNNRFLAERTGGTYSTLKVQPAELEDSGVYFCASSQADRLTDTQYFGPGTRLTVL.

This clone occurred a few times. V is TRBV7-2 and J is TRBJ1-2; D unclear. Trimming pared 1 base from V and 7 bases from J, leaving 10 bases between. CDR3 length equals 13 residues. Germline V CDR1 and CDR2: SGHTA, FQGNSA. CDR3 residues: CASSLDRRAGYTF. The CDR3 region has the DNA TGTGCCAGCAGCTTAGATAGGAGGGCTGGCTACACCTTC.

The V gene is TRBV29-1, the J gene TRBJ2-7, with 9 bases lining up with TRBD2. The germline gives CDR1 SQVTM, CDR2 ANQGSEA. V shed 4 bases, J shed 7 bases, and the junction held 5 bases outside the gene matches. The CDR3 covers 12 residues. CDR3 nucleotides: TGCAGCGTTGGTAGCGGGAGTAGGGAGCAGTACTTC. Residues: CSVGSGSREQYF.

The chain uses TRBV4-2 and TRBJ2-1, with 14 bases aligning to TRBD2. Germline CDR1 reads LGHNA; CDR2 reads YNFKEQ. The length of the CDR3 is 17 residues. V shed 1 base and J 3 bases; nucleotides not matched to a gene: 2. CDR3 loop: CASSQGLAGGSYNEQFF. CDR3 bases: TGTGCCAGCAGCCAAGGACTAGCGGGGGGGAGCTACAATGAGCAGTTCTTC.

This clone was picked up a small number of times. The chain joins TRBV7-9 to TRBJ1-1; D is unresolved. Trimming pared 5 bases from V and 5 bases from J, leaving 18 bases between. The CDR3 runs to 15 residues. Germline V gene data show CDR1 as SEHNR and CDR2 as FQNEAQ (reference sequence). For the CDR3, the DNA is TGTGCCAGCAGCGATAAACGGGGAGTGGGGACTGAAGCTTTCTTT. As protein: CASSDKRGVGTEAFF.

This clone occurred a few times. This chain uses TRBV6-5 with TRBJ1-4; 10 nucleotides match TRBD1. This CDR3 region has 14 residues. The V gene's germline CDR1 is MNHEY and CDR2 SVGAGI. J gave up 7 bases and V 5 bases, and 4 bases lay outside the gene matches. CDR3 DNA sequence: TGTGCCAGCAGTCGACAGGGGGCGCGTGAAAAACTGTTTTTT. Translated: CASSRQGAREKLFF.

The chain links TRBV7-2 to TRBJ1-5; D is unclear. The V gene's germline CDR1 is SGHTA and CDR2 FQGNSA. V was pared by 4 bases and J by 9 bases, with 13 bases between. The CDR3 length is 13 residues. CDR3 in amino acids: CASSSERTGPQHF. CDR3 in DNA: TGTGCCAGCAGCTCGGAGCGGACTGGGCCCCAGCATTTT.

This clone was found a few times. The CDR3: CASSIDFRTQYF. DNA of the CDR3: TGTGCCAGTAGTATCGACTTTCGGACCCAGTACTTC. This chain uses TRBV19 with TRBJ2-5; D not certain. The CDR3 is 12 residues long. Per germline, CDR1 LNHDA and CDR2 SQIVND (reference sequence). The V gene lost 3 bases and the J gene lost 7 bases, with 9 bases spanning the gap. Looking up the rest from reference TRBV19 and TRBJ2-5 gives the full variable domain: DGGITQSPKYLFRKEGQNVTLSCEQNLNHDAMYWYRQDPGQGLRLIYYSQIVNDFQKGDIAEGYSVSREKKESFPLTVTSAQKNPTAFYLCASSIDFRTQYFGPGTRLLVL.

This clone was observed a single time. The chain is built from TRBV7-3 and TRBJ2-7; TRBD1 is a possible D gene (5 bases). The CDR3 totals 15 residues. CDR1 is SGHTA and CDR2 is FQGTGA in the germline V gene. With 4 bases removed from V and 2 bases from J, the gap between germline ends came to 15 bases. The CDR3 spells CASSSTQGKAYEQYF. The DNA for the CDR3 is TGTGCCAGCAGCTCCACCCAGGGAAAGGCCTACGAGCAGTACTTC. Together with reference TRBV7-3 and TRBJ2-7, the CDR3 gives the full variable domain: GAGVSQTPSNKVTEKGKYVELRCDPISGHTALYWYRQSLGQGPEFLIYFQGTGAADDSGLPNDRFFAVRPEGSVSTLKIQRTERGDSAVYLCASSSTQGKAYEQYFGPGTRLTVT.

This clone turned up a few times. The chain employs TRBV4-3 and TRBJ2-2; D not certain. Trimming cost V 0 bases and J 6 bases, with 5 bases left between them. CDR3 length equals 13 residues. Germline CDR1 reads LGHNA; CDR2 reads YSLEER. CDR3 DNA: TGCGCCAGCAGCCAAGAAGCTCCCGGGGAGCTGTTTTTT. Its protein is CASSQEAPGELFF.

This clone was seen ten or more times. The chain combines TRBV18 with TRBJ2-7; D not resolved. CDR1 KGHSH and CDR2 LQKENI come from the germline V gene. This CDR3 region has 12 residues. The ends were cut back, 2 bases at V and 3 bases at J, with 5 bases in the middle. The CDR3 nucleotides are TGTGCCAGCTCACCAGCTAACTACGAGCAGTACTTC. Protein sequence: CASSPANYEQYF.

This rearrangement joins TRBV28 to TRBJ2-2, with D possibly TRBD2 on 6 matching bases. Germline V gene lookup returns CDR1 MDHEN and CDR2 SYDVKM. The CDR3 runs 15 residues. V was clipped by 5 bases and J by 3 bases, with 13 bases between them. Here the CDR3 reads CASSSGTDYTGELFF. In nucleotides, the CDR3 is TGTGCCAGCAGTAGTGGGACTGACTACACCGGGGAGCTGTTTTTT.

This clone was seen only a few times. CDR3 residues: CASSSALFGGYNEQFF. CDR3 nucleotides: TGTGCCAGCAGTTCGGCCCTCTTCGGGGGCTACAATGAGCAGTTCTTC. The V and J genes are TRBV13 and TRBJ2-1; D perhaps matches TRBD2 (6 bases). This CDR3 contains 16 residues. Germline CDR1 reads PRHDT; CDR2 reads FYEKMQ (reference sequence). V gave up 6 bases and J gave up 3 bases, with 18 bases separating them.

The chain employs TRBV4-3 and TRBJ1-1, with D unresolved. CDR1 LGHNA and CDR2 YSLEER come from the germline V gene. V shed 4 bases and J shed 1 base, with 13 bases lying between them. CDR3 length equals 15 residues. CDR3 DNA sequence: TGCGCCAGCAGCCGCGTTGAGGCTCCGAACACTGAAGCTTTCTTT. It is translated as CASSRVEAPNTEAFF.

This clone was seen a handful of times. This chain links TRBV18 with TRBJ2-5; a weak D match, TRBD1 (6 bases). Germline loops: CDR1 KGHSH, CDR2 LQKENI. Trimming stripped 4 bases from V and 5 bases from J, with 11 bases between. This CDR3 has 13 residues. This chain's CDR3 is CASSRGGPETQYF. CDR3 coding DNA: TGTGCCAGCTCACGTGGGGGCCCGGAGACCCAGTACTTC.

Only a few counts were recorded for this clone. The J gene is TRBJ1-5, the V gene TRBV18; D is perhaps TRBD1 (5 bases). Germline V gives CDR1 KGHSH, CDR2 LQKENI. The CDR3 length is 13 residues. Trimming pared 2 bases from V and 5 bases from J, leaving 7 bases between. CDR3 DNA sequence: TGTGCCAGCTCACCAGTCAGGGATCAGCCCCAGCATTTT. It yields the protein CASSPVRDQPQHF. The variable domain in full, completed from reference TRBV18 and TRBJ1-5, reads NAGVMQNPRHLVRRRGQEARLRCSPMKGHSHVYWYRQLPEEGLKFMVYLQKENIIDESGMPKERFSAEFPKEGPSILRIQQVVRGDSAAYFCASSPVRDQPQHFGDGTRLSIL.

The V and J genes are TRBV4-2 and TRBJ1-6; D gene unclear. V dropped 1 base and J dropped 7 bases, with 11 bases sitting between them. Germline CDR1 is LGHNA and CDR2 is YNFKEQ. This CDR3 is 15 amino acids long. The CDR3 reads CASSQGPGGNSPLHF. DNA for the CDR3: TGTGCCAGCAGCCAAGGGCCGGGCGGGAATTCACCCCTCCACTTT.

This clone turned up a few times. The J gene is TRBJ2-2, the V gene TRBV7-2; 11 positions agree with TRBD1. The ends lost 5 bases at V and 5 bases at J; junction bases unmatched: 7. This CDR3 has 16 amino acids. CDR1 is SGHTA and CDR2 is FQGNSA in the germline V gene. The CDR3 sequence: CASSPQGQGVTGELFF. The CDR3 DNA is TGTGCCAGCAGCCCCCAGGGACAGGGGGTAACCGGGGAGCTGTTTTTT.

The CDR3 is CASSLELAAYEQYF. CDR3 sequence (DNA): TGCGCCAGCAGCTTGGAGCTAGCGGCCTACGAGCAGTACTTC. The chain has TRBV5-1 and TRBJ2-7, with 7 nucleotides matching TRBD2. Trimming cost V 0 bases and J 2 bases; bases outside gene matches: 2. This CDR3 has 14 amino acids. Germline assignment: CDR1 SGHRS and CDR2 YFSETQ.

This clone was picked up a small number of times. This rearrangement joins TRBV7-8 to TRBJ1-1; D remains ambiguous. The V gene's germline CDR1 is SGHVS and CDR2 FQNEAQ. Trimming took 2 bases from V and 1 from J, leaving 5 bases between them. CDR3 length: 13 residues. In nucleotides, the CDR3 is TGTGCCAGCAGCTTAAAACAGAACACTGAAGCTTTCTTT. This translates into CASSLKQNTEAFF.

The table lists this clone with a few counts. The chain uses TRBV30 and TRBJ1-1; D not resolved. V was shortened by 4 bases and J by 5 bases, with 11 bases between the two germline ends. CDR3 length: 12 residues. CDR1 and CDR2 (germline): GTSNPN, SVGIG (reference sequence). The chain's CDR3 is CAWTPISTEAFF. DNA for the CDR3: TGTGCCTGGACTCCTATTTCTACTGAAGCTTTCTTT. The variable domain in full, with the rest retrieved from reference TRBV30 and TRBJ1-1, is SQTIHQWPATLVQPVGSPLSLECTVEGTSNPNLYWYRQAAGRGLQLLFYSVGIGQISSEVPQNLSASRPQDRQFILSSKKLLLSDSGFYLCAWTPISTEAFFGQGTRLTVV.

The chain has TRBV28 and TRBJ1-5; maybe TRBD1 (6 bases). Germline CDR1 MDHEN, CDR2 SYDVKM. Trimming took off 5 bases at V and 9 bases at J, with 11 bases between the two ends. The CDR3 is made up of 12 amino acids. The CDR3 DNA is TGTGCCAGCAGTCCAGGGGATCGGCCCCAGCATTTT. Its protein is CASSPGDRPQHF.

There are a few counts of this clone. This sequence joins TRBV21-1 and TRBJ1-2; the DNA was not used to check the table's D call, TRBD1. TRBV21-1 has pseudogene status. This CDR3 region has 13 residues. CDR3: CATGHLENYGYTF. CDR3 nucleotides: TGTGCCACCGGACACCTTGAGAACTATGGCTACACCTTC.

Here the CDR3 reads CASMEGQISNQPQHF. In DNA, the CDR3 is TGTGCCAGCATGGAGGGACAGATTAGCAATCAGCCCCAGCATTTT. This sequence joins TRBV2 and TRBJ1-5; TRBD1 matches at 7 bases. The CDR3 consists of 15 residues. J was trimmed by 0 bases and V by 7 bases; bases with no gene match: 6. Looked up from germline, CDR1 is SNHLY and CDR2 is FYNNEI.

This clone has more than one count but fewer than ten. The rearrangement joins TRBV25-1 to TRBJ2-1; 7 bases line up with TRBD2. Germline lookup yields CDR1 MGHDK and CDR2 SYGVNS. This CDR3 is built from 14 residues. V shed 6 bases and J 6 bases; nucleotides not matched to a gene: 8. The CDR3 region has the DNA TGTGCCAGCAGGAGGACTAGGGATGGCAATGAGCAGTTCTTC. Protein product: CASRRTRDGNEQFF.